The entry that follows covers one TCR beta chain sequence. Its target is not known. The sample is drawn from a study of shared clonotypes between healthy human individuals. Study processing details: ImmunoSEQ output held junction-only sequences without quality scores, so filtering differed. The assay was immunoSEQ multiplex PCR, and TCRdb's table has in-frame clones only and misses some. Clone size and the V and J calls come from that table; the DNA yielded D and trimming. The profile shows hundreds of thousands of clones, roughly 72% of them singletons. The germline CDR1 and CDR2 sequences are MDHEN and SYDVKM. This CDR3 is 12 amino acids long. The V segment lost 5 bases and the J segment 13 bases; nucleotides outside the gene matches: 2. Findings of the study overall: Naive CD4 clonotype sharing across several donors was roughly 5%.

The chain has TRBV28 and TRBJ2-1; 13 bases are shared with TRBD2. What was sequenced was memory CD4+ T cells sorted from blood. Described subset: CD45RA-negative fraction. This clonotype was sampled from a woman between 25 and 40 years old in good health. The CDR3 sequence: CASSGTSGKQFF. The CDR3 DNA is TGTGCCAGCAGTGGGACTAGCGGGAAACAGTTCTTC.